These T cell receptor beta chains were read from a single sample in a study of cytomegalovirus exposure and HLA in healthy donors. Measured with immunoSEQ multiplex PCR; TCRdb has only the in-frame clones, and not every one. The sample lists 170,000 or so clones, roughly 85% occurring once. The sample comprised PBMCs. The source is a young man in good health and CMV-seropositive. The CDR3 runs from the conserved cysteine through the conserved F or W. The D gene is left open where the match is weak. For some rows the clone size is stated as once, few or many, or as a class when expanded; others skip it.

D: .; V: TRBV30; J: TRBJ2-6; size: .; CDR3: CALLGSGANVLTF; DNA: TGTGCCCTTCTCGGCTCTGGGGCCAACGTCCTGACTTTC
D: .; V: TRBV6-1; J: TRBJ1-4; size: .; CDR3: CASSGAVLSEKLFF; DNA: TGTGCCAGCAGTGGAGCGGTATTGAGCGAAAAACTGTTTTTT
D: .; V: TRBV10-1; J: TRBJ1-2; size: .; CDR3: CASSKDLQEMFGYTF; DNA: TGCGCCAGCAGTAAAGATTTACAGGAAATGTTTGGCTACACCTTC
D: TRBD2; V: TRBV9; J: TRBJ2-1; size: .; CDR3: CASSPASGPIYNEQFF; DNA: TGTGCCAGCAGCCCTGCTAGCGGGCCCATCTACAATGAGCAGTTCTTC
D: .; V: TRBV1; J: TRBJ1-1; size: .; CDR3: CTSSQDGGEAFF; DNA: TGCACCAGCAGCCAAGACGGAGGTGAAGCTTTCTTT
D: TRBD1; V: TRBV15; J: TRBJ1-3; size: few; CDR3: CATSRDRDRGNTIYF; DNA: TGTGCCACCAGCAGAGATAGGGACAGGGGAAACACCATATATTTT
D: TRBD1; V: TRBV27; J: TRBJ2-7; size: .; CDR3: CASSPSDRERDEQYF; DNA: TGTGCCAGCAGTCCCTCGGACAGGGAAAGAGACGAGCAGTACTTC
D: .; V: TRBV6-5; J: TRBJ2-1; size: .; CDR3: CASSIRGAYNEQFF; DNA: TGTGCCAGCAGCATCAGGGGGGCCTACAATGAGCAGTTCTTC
D: .; V: TRBV30; J: TRBJ1-5; size: .; CDR3: CAWSPDSFKPQHF; DNA: TGTGCCTGGAGCCCGGACAGTTTTAAGCCCCAGCATTTT
D: TRBD1; V: TRBV25-1; J: TRBJ1-4; size: few; CDR3: CASSDNRGPNEKLFF; DNA: TGTGCCAGCAGTGATAACAGGGGACCTAATGAAAAACTGTTTTTT
D: .; V: TRBV28; J: TRBJ2-1; size: .; CDR3: CASNHPARAAYNEQFF; DNA: TGTGCCAGCAATCACCCCGCGCGGGCGGCTTACAATGAGCAGTTCTTC
D: .; V: TRBV25-1; J: TRBJ1-5; size: .; CDR3: CASSDQGAIQPQHF; DNA: TGTGCCAGCAGTGACCAAGGGGCGATCCAGCCCCAGCATTTT
D: .; V: TRBV6-1; J: TRBJ1-1; size: .; CDR3: CASSWGDTEAFF; DNA: TGTGCCAGCAGCTGGGGGGATACTGAAGCTTTCTTT
D: .; V: TRBV30; J: TRBJ1-2; size: .; CDR3: CAWSADSVRGYTF; DNA: TGTGCCTGGAGTGCGGACAGCGTAAGGGGCTACACCTTC
D: TRBD2; V: TRBV27; J: TRBJ2-1; size: .; CDR3: CASSLGGGAGGPYNEQFF; DNA: TGTGCCAGCAGTTTGGGCGGGGGAGCGGGGGGCCCCTACAATGAGCAGTTCTTC
D: TRBD2; V: TRBV5-1; J: TRBJ2-2; size: .; CDR3: CASSLAGLAGGTGELFF; DNA: TGCGCCAGCAGCTTGGCAGGTCTAGCGGGAGGCACCGGGGAGCTGTTTTTT
D: .; V: TRBV7-2; J: TRBJ2-3; size: .; CDR3: CASSLAGVGTDTQYF; DNA: TGTGCCAGCAGCTTAGCGGGAGTGGGCACAGATACGCAGTATTTT
D: .; V: TRBV30; J: TRBJ1-4; size: .; CDR3: CAWTSRGVNEKLFF; DNA: TGTGCCTGGACCTCCCGGGGGGTTAATGAAAAACTGTTTTTT
D: .; V: TRBV5-1; J: TRBJ1-4; size: .; CDR3: CASSSAGQGYEKLFF; DNA: TGCGCCAGCAGCTCGGCGGGGCAGGGCTATGAAAAACTGTTTTTT
D: .; V: TRBV12-5; J: TRBJ1-2; size: .; CDR3: CASAEGGYGYTF; DNA: TGTGCTAGTGCCGAGGGAGGATATGGCTACACCTTC
D: .; V: TRBV5-1; J: TRBJ1-1; size: .; CDR3: CASSAGLRGTEAFF; DNA: TGCGCCAGCAGCGCGGGACTCCGAGGCACTGAAGCTTTCTTT
D: TRBD2; V: TRBV2; J: TRBJ2-6; size: .; CDR3: CASGRDSGANVLTF; DNA: TGTGCCAGCGGGAGGGACTCTGGGGCCAACGTCCTGACTTTC
D: .; V: TRBV11-2; J: TRBJ2-7; size: .; CDR3: CASSLGASRTYEQYF; DNA: TGTGCCAGCAGCTTAGGGGCTAGCCGAACCTACGAGCAGTACTTC
D: TRBD2; V: TRBV5-6; J: TRBJ2-1; size: .; CDR3: CASSPGLAGGDEQFF; DNA: TGTGCCAGCAGCCCAGGACTAGCGGGAGGAGATGAGCAGTTCTTC
D: .; V: TRBV21-1; J: TRBJ2-7; size: .; CDR3: CASSKERWVGGGLAEREGPEQYF; DNA: TGTGCCAGCAGCAAGGAAAGGTGGGTTGGAGGGGGCCTGGCAGAGCGGGAGGGCCCCGAGCAGTACTTC
D: .; V: TRBV4-1; J: TRBJ2-1; size: .; CDR3: CASSQERASSYNEQFF; DNA: TGCGCCAGCAGCCAGGAGCGGGCGAGCTCCTACAATGAGCAGTTCTTC
D: TRBD1; V: TRBV10-1; J: TRBJ2-7; size: .; CDR3: CASSRTGGTYEQYF; DNA: TGCGCCAGCAGCCGGACAGGGGGTACCTACGAGCAGTACTTC
D: TRBD2; V: TRBV18; J: TRBJ2-3; size: .; CDR3: CASSPLLAGGPSEADTQYF; DNA: TGTGCCAGCTCACCACTACTAGCGGGGGGCCCTTCGGAAGCCGATACGCAGTATTTT
D: TRBD2; V: TRBV15; J: TRBJ2-5; size: .; CDR3: CATSRRAGYRETQYF; DNA: TGTGCCACCAGCAGGAGAGCGGGGTATCGAGAGACCCAGTACTTC
D: .; V: TRBV11-3; J: TRBJ2-3; size: .; CDR3: CASSLDHRGSDTQYF; DNA: TGTGCCAGCAGCTTAGATCATAGGGGGTCAGATACGCAGTATTTT
D: TRBD2; V: TRBV2; J: TRBJ2-2; size: .; CDR3: CASSGTSGRSDTGELFF; DNA: TGTGCCAGCAGTGGGACTAGCGGGAGATCGGACACCGGGGAGCTGTTTTTT
D: .; V: TRBV5-4; J: TRBJ1-6; size: .; CDR3: CASSSTVGANSPLHF; DNA: TGTGCCAGCAGCTCGACAGTCGGTGCAAATTCACCCCTCCACTTT
D: TRBD1; V: TRBV30; J: TRBJ2-2; size: .; CDR3: CAWEGQGNTGELFF; DNA: TGTGCCTGGGAGGGACAGGGGAACACCGGGGAGCTGTTTTTT
D: TRBD2; V: TRBV27; J: TRBJ2-1; size: .; CDR3: CASSHGGVEQFF; DNA: TGTGCCAGCAGCCATGGGGGGGTTGAGCAGTTCTTC
D: .; V: TRBV5-1; J: TRBJ2-5; size: .; CDR3: CASREGPGGETQYF; DNA: TGCGCCAGCAGAGAGGGACCCGGGGGAGAGACCCAGTACTTC
D: TRBD1; V: TRBV30; J: TRBJ2-7; size: once; CDR3: CAWSRQGAYEQYF; DNA: TGTGCCTGGAGCCGACAGGGGGCCTACGAGCAGTACTTC
D: .; V: TRBV19; J: TRBJ1-2; size: .; CDR3: CASRTGVQANYGYTF; DNA: TGTGCCAGCCGCACGGGGGTACAGGCTAACTATGGCTACACCTTC
D: TRBD1; V: TRBV5-4; J: TRBJ2-7; size: .; CDR3: CASSLAGGTYEQYF; DNA: TGTGCCAGCAGCTTGGCAGGGGGCACCTACGAGCAGTACTTC
D: TRBD2; V: TRBV11-1; J: TRBJ2-1; size: .; CDR3: CASSPGTSGDNEQFF; DNA: TGTGCCAGCAGCCCGGGGACTAGCGGGGACAATGAGCAGTTCTTC
D: TRBD1; V: TRBV28; J: TRBJ1-5; size: few; CDR3: CASRDNRGIQPQHF; DNA: TGTGCCAGCAGAGATAACAGGGGAATCCAGCCCCAGCATTTT
D: .; V: TRBV2; J: TRBJ2-1; size: .; CDR3: CASCTSRLQFF; DNA: TGTGCCAGCTGTACTAGTCGCCTTCAGTTCTTC
D: .; V: TRBV28; J: TRBJ1-2; size: .; CDR3: CATTTNYGYTF; DNA: TGTGCCACCACTACAAACTATGGCTACACCTTC
D: .; V: TRBV20-1; J: TRBJ2-5; size: .; CDR3: CSTWRQETQYF; DNA: TGCAGTACCTGGAGGCAAGAGACCCAGTACTTC
D: TRBD2; V: TRBV6-5; J: TRBJ2-1; size: .; CDR3: CASSYSNAGAEQFF; DNA: TGTGCCAGCAGTTACTCGAATGCGGGAGCTGAGCAGTTCTTC
D: .; V: TRBV30; J: TRBJ1-3; size: .; CDR3: CAWSRGYSGNTIYF; DNA: TGTGCCTGGAGTAGGGGCTACTCTGGAAACACCATATATTTT
D: TRBD2; V: TRBV4-1; J: TRBJ2-1; size: .; CDR3: CASRPTSGTYNEQFF; DNA: TGCGCCAGCCGCCCCACTAGCGGTACCTACAATGAGCAGTTCTTC
D: .; V: TRBV7-8; J: TRBJ2-1; size: .; CDR3: CASSLVGATNEQFF; DNA: TGTGCCAGCAGCTTAGTAGGGGCGACCAATGAGCAGTTCTTC
D: TRBD2; V: TRBV4-2; J: TRBJ2-3; size: .; CDR3: CASSPLAGDGADTQYF; DNA: TGTGCCAGCAGCCCCTTAGCGGGAGATGGCGCAGATACGCAGTATTTT
D: TRBD1; V: TRBV28; J: TRBJ1-2; size: .; CDR3: CASSSGQGSHYGYTF; DNA: TGTGCCAGCAGTTCGGGACAGGGATCGCACTATGGCTACACCTTC